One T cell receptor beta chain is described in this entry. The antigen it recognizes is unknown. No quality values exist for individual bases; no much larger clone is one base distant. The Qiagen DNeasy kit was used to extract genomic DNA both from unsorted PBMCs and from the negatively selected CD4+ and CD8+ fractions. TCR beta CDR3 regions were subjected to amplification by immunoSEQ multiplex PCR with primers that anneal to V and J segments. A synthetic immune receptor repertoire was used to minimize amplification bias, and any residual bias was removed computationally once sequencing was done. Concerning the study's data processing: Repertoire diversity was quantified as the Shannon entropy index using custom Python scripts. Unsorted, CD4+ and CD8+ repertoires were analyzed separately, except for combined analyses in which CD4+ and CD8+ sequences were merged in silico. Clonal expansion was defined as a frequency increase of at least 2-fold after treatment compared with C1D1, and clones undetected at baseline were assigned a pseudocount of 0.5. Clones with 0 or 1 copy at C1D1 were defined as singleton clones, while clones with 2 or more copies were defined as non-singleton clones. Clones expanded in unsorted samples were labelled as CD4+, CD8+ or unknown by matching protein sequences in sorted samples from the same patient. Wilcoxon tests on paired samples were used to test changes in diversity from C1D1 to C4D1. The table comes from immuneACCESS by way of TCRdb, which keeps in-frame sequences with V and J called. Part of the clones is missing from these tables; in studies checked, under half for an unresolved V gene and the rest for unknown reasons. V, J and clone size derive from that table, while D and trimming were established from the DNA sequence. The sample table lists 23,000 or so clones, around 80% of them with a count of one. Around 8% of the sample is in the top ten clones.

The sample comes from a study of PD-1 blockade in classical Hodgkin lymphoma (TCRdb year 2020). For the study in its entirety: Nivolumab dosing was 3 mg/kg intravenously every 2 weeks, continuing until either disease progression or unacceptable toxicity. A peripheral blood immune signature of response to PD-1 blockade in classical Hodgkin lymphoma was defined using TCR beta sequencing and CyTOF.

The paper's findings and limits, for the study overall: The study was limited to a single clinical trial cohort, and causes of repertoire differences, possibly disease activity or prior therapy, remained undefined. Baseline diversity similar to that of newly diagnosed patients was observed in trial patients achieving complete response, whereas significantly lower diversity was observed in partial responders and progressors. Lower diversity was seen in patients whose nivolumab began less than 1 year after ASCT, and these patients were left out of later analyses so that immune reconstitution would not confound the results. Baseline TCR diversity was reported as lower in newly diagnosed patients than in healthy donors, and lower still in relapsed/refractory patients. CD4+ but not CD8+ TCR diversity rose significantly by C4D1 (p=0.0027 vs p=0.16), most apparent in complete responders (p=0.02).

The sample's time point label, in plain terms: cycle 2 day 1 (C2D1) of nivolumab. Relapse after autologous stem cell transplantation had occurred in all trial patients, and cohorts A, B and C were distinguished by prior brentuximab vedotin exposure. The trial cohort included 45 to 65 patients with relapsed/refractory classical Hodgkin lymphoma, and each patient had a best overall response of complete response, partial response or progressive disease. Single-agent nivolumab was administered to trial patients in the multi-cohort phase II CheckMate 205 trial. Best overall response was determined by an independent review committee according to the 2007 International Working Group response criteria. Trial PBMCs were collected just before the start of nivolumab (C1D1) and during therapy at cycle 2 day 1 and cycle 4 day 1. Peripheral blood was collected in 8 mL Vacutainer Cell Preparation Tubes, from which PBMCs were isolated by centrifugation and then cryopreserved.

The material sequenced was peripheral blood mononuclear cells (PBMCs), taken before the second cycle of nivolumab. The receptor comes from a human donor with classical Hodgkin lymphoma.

In nucleotide form, the sequence is TGTGCCAGCAGCTATGACCGTAGATCCTACGAGCAGTACTTC. This sequence encodes CASSYDRRSYEQYF. This chain joins TRBV5-4 to TRBJ2-7, with no reliable assignment of the D segment. V is shortened by 3 bases, J by 1 base, and the region joining them spans 11 bases. The germline V gene (reference sequence) supplies CDR1 SGHNT and CDR2 YYREEE. The CDR3 sequence holds 14 residues, the cysteine and phenylalanine included. The CDR3 DNA has 42 bases and is translated from base 1.